This T cell receptor (beta chain) originates from a study of blood T cell repertoires in COVID-19. Study background: The origin of the acute and convalescent COVID-19 samples was the United States, Italy and Spain. The analysed material was cDNA or gDNA that came from T cells, B-cell-depleted T cells, or PBMCs.

In the original processing: Reference gene primer amplification gave nucleated cell count estimates. Sequencing was performed with immunoSEQ multiplex PCR; in TCRdb, only in-frame clones are kept and a portion is missing. V, J and clone size derive from that table, while D and trimming were established from the DNA sequence. Of approximately 150,000 clones in the sample, 80% to 90% were seen once. CDR3 length: 15 residues. Unmatched junction bases numbered 13, after V lost 5 bases and J lost 9 bases. Germline V gene sequence: CDR1 LNHDA, CDR2 SQIVND (reference sequence). The sample consisted of peripheral blood. V usage is TRBV19 and J usage is TRBJ2-3, with 8 bases fitting TRBD2. This TCR was recovered from a woman between 55 and 75 years old with active COVID-19. Here the CDR3 reads CASSPSGSGPETQYF. CDR3 bases: TGTGCCAGTAGTCCAAGCGGGAGCGGTCCGGAGACGCAGTATTTT.